The 8 T cell receptor beta chains presented below share a single source sample, sequenced in a study of shared clonotypes between healthy human individuals (dated by TCRdb to 2020 to 2022). The protocol used for the library was the immunoSEQ multiplex PCR assay. This immuneACCESS table, as held by TCRdb, lists in-frame sequences with V and J called but not all clones. Of the missing ones, under half trace to an unresolved V gene in checked studies; the others have no known cause. The sample table contains over a million clones; only one count was recorded for about four fifths of them. Approximately 0.5% of the sample lies in the top ten. Sequencing was performed on memory CD4+ T cells from PBMCs. The cell subset or site tag for this specimen amounts to: CD45RA-negative fraction. These receptors came from a man aged 18-30 years in good health. Some clones in this sample may be carry-over from other donors' samples.

CDR3 in amino acids: CASSLVASGHFGGELFF. In DNA form, the CDR3 reads TGCGCCAGCAGCTTGGTGGCTAGCGGGCATTTTGGAGGGGAGCTGTTTTTT. V usage is TRBV5-1 and J usage is TRBJ2-2; 8 positions match TRBD2. This CDR3 contains 17 residues. V shed 0 bases, J shed 8 bases, and the junction held 12 bases outside the gene matches. Per the germline V gene, CDR1 is SGHRS and CDR2 is YFSETQ.

The sample holds many counts of this clone. The chain recombines TRBV27 with TRBJ1-2; TRBD1 matches at 8 bases. This CDR3 contains 14 residues. Germline CDR1 MNHEY, CDR2 SMNVEV (reference sequence). Trimming at V came to 3 bases and at J to 6 bases, leaving 6 bases not matched to a gene. The CDR3 DNA follows: TGTGCCAGCAGTTTCAGGGGGCCGATCGATGGCTACACCTTC. Amino acids: CASSFRGPIDGYTF.

The V call is TRBV28, the J call TRBJ2-3; 11 positions match TRBD2. This CDR3 contains 16 residues. The V segment lost 4 bases and the J segment 2 bases; nucleotides outside the gene matches: 5. Germline CDR1 MDHEN, CDR2 SYDVKM. CDR3 in DNA: TGTGCCAGCAGTTATAGCGGGAGGGCCCCCACAGATACGCAGTATTTT. Its protein product is CASSYSGRAPTDTQYF.

The rearrangement joins TRBV4-3 to TRBJ1-2, with D unclear. Trimming stripped 4 bases from V and 5 bases from J, with 11 bases between. The CDR3 is 13 residues long. Germline-derived CDR1 and CDR2 are LGHNA and YSLEER. The CDR3 sequence is CASSRDRSYGYTF. Here the CDR3 DNA reads TGCGCCAGCAGCCGTGATCGGAGTTATGGCTACACCTTC.

This clone turned up a few times. The chain combines TRBV5-5 with TRBJ2-1; D not certain. CDR3 length equals 13 residues. Germline values: CDR1 SGHKS, CDR2 YYEKEE (reference sequence). Trimming took off 0 bases at V and 10 bases at J, with 11 bases between the two ends. The CDR3 loop is CASSLAAAREQFF. CDR3 DNA sequence: TGTGCCAGCAGCTTGGCGGCCGCCCGCGAGCAGTTCTTC.

CDR3 DNA: TGTGCCAGCAGCGTAGGGGGGGGGCCCCAGCATTTT. It translates to CASSVGGGPQHF. This rearrangement joins TRBV9 to TRBJ1-5; TRBD1 is a possible D gene (5 bases). Germline CDR1 is SGDLS and CDR2 is YYNGEE. The length of the CDR3 is 12 residues. V gave up 0 bases and J gave up 9 bases, with 7 bases separating them. Full variable domain (remainder filled in from reference TRBV9 and TRBJ1-5): DSGVTQTPKHLITATGQRVTLRCSPRSGDLSVYWYQQSLDQGLQFLIQYYNGEERAKGNILERFSAQQFPDLHSELNLSSLELGDSALYFCASSVGGGPQHFGDGTRLSIL.

Notes on this clone: This clone may be a read error of a much larger clone one base away. As DNA, the CDR3 is TGTGCCAGCAGCTTGATCGGGGGGGAAAAACTGTTTTTT. Protein: CASSLIGGEKLFF. The rearrangement uses TRBV5-8 and TRBJ1-4; D possibly corresponds to TRBD1 (5 bases). Trimming took off 1 base at V and 8 bases at J, with 9 bases between the two ends. The CDR3 runs 13 residues. Germline V lookup: CDR1 SGHTS, CDR2 YDEGEE.

The rearrangement joins TRBV18 to TRBJ1-2; 7 bases line up with TRBD1. J was trimmed by 4 bases and V by 5 bases; bases with no gene match: 7. The length of the CDR3 is 14 residues. Germline CDR1 reads KGHSH; CDR2 reads LQKENI. CDR3 in amino acids: CASSDGTEFYGYTF. The CDR3 DNA sequence: TGTGCCAGCTCAGACGGGACAGAGTTCTATGGCTACACCTTC.